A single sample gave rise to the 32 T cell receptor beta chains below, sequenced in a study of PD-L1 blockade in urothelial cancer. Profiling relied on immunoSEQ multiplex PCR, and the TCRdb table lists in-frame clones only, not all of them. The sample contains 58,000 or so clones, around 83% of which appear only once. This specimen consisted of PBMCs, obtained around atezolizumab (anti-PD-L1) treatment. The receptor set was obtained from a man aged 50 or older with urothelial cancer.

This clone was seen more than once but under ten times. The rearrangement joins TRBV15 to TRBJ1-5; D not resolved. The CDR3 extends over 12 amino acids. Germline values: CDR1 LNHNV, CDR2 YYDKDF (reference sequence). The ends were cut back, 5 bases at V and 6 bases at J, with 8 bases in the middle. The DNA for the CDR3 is TGTGCCACCAGCGGTCTCGGTCAGCCCCAGCATTTT. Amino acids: CATSGLGQPQHF.

The CDR3 sequence: CASSQLLGADTQYF. The CDR3 DNA follows: TGTGCCAGCAGCCAACTACTAGGAGCAGATACGCAGTATTTT. The chain employs TRBV5-8 and TRBJ2-3; D is perhaps TRBD2 (5 bases). This CDR3 comprises 14 residues. Germline CDR1 is SGHTS and CDR2 is YDEGEE. V dropped 4 bases and J dropped 4 bases, with 13 bases sitting between them. Variable domain in full (rest from reference TRBV5-8 and TRBJ2-3): EAGVTQSPTHLIKTRGQQATLRCSPISGHTSVYWYQQALGLGLQFLLWYDEGEERNRGNFPPRFSGRQFPNYSSELNVNALELEDSALYLCASSQLLGADTQYFGPGTRLTVL.

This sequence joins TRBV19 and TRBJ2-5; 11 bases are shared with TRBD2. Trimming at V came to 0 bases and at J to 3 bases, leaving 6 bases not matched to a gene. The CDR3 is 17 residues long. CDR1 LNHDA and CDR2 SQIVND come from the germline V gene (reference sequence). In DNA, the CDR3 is TGTGCCAGTAGTATAGATCGGCTAGCGGGAGGCAAAGAGACCCAGTACTTC. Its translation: CASSIDRLAGGKETQYF.

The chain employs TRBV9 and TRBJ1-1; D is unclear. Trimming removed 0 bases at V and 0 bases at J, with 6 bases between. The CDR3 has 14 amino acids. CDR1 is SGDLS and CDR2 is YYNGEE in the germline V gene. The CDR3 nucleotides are TGTGCCAGCAGCGTAGAAGCGATGAACACTGAAGCTTTCTTT. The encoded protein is CASSVEAMNTEAFF.

The CDR3 bases are TGTGCCAGCAGCTTTGGCGGGGCCTTCGACAATGAGCAGTTCTTC. Translation gives CASSFGGAFDNEQFF. The V and J genes are TRBV5-4 and TRBJ2-1, with D possibly TRBD2 on 6 matching bases. V dropped 2 bases and J dropped 5 bases, with 14 bases sitting between them. Germline-derived CDR1 and CDR2 are SGHNT and YYREEE (reference sequence). The CDR3 covers 15 residues. Complete variable domain (other parts from reference TRBV5-4 and TRBJ2-1): ETGVTQSPTHLIKTRGQQVTLRCSSQSGHNTVSWYQQALGQGPQFIFQYYREEENGRGNFPPRFSGLQFPNYSSELNVNALELDDSALYLCASSFGGAFDNEQFFGPGTRLTVL.

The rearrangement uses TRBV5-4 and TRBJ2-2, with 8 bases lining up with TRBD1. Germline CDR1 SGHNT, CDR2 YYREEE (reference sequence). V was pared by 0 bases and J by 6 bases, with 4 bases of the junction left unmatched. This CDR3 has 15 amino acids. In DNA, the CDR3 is TGTGCCAGCAGCTTGGGACAGGGGAGTGCCGGGGAGCTGTTTTTT. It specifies CASSLGQGSAGELFF.

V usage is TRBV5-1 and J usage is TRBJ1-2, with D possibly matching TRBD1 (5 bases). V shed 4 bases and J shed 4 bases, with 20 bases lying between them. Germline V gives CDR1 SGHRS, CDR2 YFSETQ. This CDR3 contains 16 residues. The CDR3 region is CASSPGGTGEIYGYTF. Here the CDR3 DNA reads TGCGCCAGCAGCCCCGGGGGTACAGGAGAGATCTATGGCTACACCTTC. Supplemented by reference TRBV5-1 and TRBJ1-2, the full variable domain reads KAGVTQTPRYLIKTRGQQVTLSCSPISGHRSVSWYQQTPGQGLQFLFEYFSETQRNKGNFPGRFSGRQFSNSRSEMNVSTLELGDSALYLCASSPGGTGEIYGYTFGSGTRLTVV.

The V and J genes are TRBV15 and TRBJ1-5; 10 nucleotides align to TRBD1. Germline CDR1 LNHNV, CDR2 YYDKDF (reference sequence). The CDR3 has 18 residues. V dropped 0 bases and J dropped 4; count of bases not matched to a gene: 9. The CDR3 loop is CATSRDLGTGDGNQPQHF. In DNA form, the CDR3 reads TGTGCCACCAGCAGAGATTTGGGGACAGGGGACGGGAATCAGCCCCAGCATTTT.

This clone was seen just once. The CDR3 nucleotides read TGTGCCAGCAGCCCGGGGGGGGGTGGTTCAAATTCACCCCTCCACTTT. The encoded protein is CASSPGGGGSNSPLHF. The genes are TRBV7-9 and TRBJ1-6; D may be TRBD1 (5 bases). V was pared by 5 bases and J by 7 bases, with 18 bases between. The germline gives CDR1 SEHNR, CDR2 FQNEAQ (reference sequence). The CDR3 is 16 residues long.

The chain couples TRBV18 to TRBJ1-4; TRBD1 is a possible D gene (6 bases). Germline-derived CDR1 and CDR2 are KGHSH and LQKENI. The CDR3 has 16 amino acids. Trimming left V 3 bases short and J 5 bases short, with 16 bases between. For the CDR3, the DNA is TGTGCCAGCTCACCCTCGACAGGTCGACTAAATGAAAAACTGTTTTTT. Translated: CASSPSTGRLNEKLFF. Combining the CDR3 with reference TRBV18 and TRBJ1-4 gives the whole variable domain NAGVMQNPRHLVRRRGQEARLRCSPMKGHSHVYWYRQLPEEGLKFMVYLQKENIIDESGMPKERFSAEFPKEGPSILRIQQVVRGDSAAYFCASSPSTGRLNEKLFFGSGTQLSVL.

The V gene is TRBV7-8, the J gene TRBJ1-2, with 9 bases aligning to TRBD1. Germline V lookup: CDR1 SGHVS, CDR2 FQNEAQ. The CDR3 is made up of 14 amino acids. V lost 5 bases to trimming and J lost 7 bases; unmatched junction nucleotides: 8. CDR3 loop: CASSGGQGIGGYTF. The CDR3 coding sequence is TGTGCCAGCAGCGGCGGACAGGGGATCGGTGGCTACACCTTC.

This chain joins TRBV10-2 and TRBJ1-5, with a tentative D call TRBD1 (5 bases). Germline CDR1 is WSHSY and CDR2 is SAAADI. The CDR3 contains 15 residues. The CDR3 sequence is CIYHRGEVLNQPQHF. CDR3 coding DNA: TGCATTTATCATAGGGGCGAAGTACTCAATCAGCCCCAGCATTTT.

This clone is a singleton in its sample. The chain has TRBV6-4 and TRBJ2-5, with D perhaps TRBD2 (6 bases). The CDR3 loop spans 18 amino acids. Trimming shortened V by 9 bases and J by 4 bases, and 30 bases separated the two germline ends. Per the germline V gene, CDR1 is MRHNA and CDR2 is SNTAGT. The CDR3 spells CARNLPTGEQIVVETQYF. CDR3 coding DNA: TGTGCCAGAAACCTCCCAACGGGAGAGCAAATAGTGGTAGAGACCCAGTACTTC.

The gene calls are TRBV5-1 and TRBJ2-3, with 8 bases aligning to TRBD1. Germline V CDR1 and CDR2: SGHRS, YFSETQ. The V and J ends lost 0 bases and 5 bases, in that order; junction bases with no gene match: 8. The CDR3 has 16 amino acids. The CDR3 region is CASSLGNQGAGDTQYF. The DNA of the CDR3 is TGCGCCAGCAGCTTGGGAAATCAGGGGGCTGGAGATACGCAGTATTTT.

CDR3 DNA sequence: TGTGCCAGCAGTTCCCCGAGAGGGAGAAACAATGAGCAGTTCTTC. As protein: CASSSPRGRNNEQFF. The genes are TRBV27 and TRBJ2-1, with D maybe TRBD2 (5 bases). This CDR3 has 15 residues. Trimming took 4 bases from V and 5 from J, leaving 15 bases between them. The V gene's germline CDR1 is MNHEY and CDR2 SMNVEV (reference sequence).

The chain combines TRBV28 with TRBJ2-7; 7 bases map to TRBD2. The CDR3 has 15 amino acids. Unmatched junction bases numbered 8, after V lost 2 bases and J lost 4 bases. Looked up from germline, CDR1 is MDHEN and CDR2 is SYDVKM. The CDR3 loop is CASSLSGDGLYEQYF. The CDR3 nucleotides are TGTGCCAGCAGTTTAAGCGGGGATGGCCTTTACGAGCAGTACTTC. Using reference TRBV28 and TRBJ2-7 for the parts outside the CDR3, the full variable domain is DVKVTQSSRYLVKRTGEKVFLECVQDMDHENMFWYRQDPGLGLRLIYFSYDVKMKEKGDIPEGYSVSREKKERFSLILESASTNQTSMYLCASSLSGDGLYEQYFGPGTRLTVT.

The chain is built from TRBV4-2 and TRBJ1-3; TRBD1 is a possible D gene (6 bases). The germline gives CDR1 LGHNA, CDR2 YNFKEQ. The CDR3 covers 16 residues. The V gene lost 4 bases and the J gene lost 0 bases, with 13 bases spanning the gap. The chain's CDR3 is CASSPGQLLSGNTIYF. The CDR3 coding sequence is TGTGCCAGCAGCCCCGGACAGCTTCTCTCTGGAAACACCATATATTTT.

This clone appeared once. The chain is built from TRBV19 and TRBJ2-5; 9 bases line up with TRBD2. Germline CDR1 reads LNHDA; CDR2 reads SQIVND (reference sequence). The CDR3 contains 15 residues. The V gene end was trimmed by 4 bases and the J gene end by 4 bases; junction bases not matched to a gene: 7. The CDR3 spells CASSRMAGGGETQYF. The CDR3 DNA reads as TGTGCCAGTAGTAGGATGGCGGGAGGGGGAGAGACCCAGTACTTC. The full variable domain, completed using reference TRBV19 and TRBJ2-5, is DGGITQSPKYLFRKEGQNVTLSCEQNLNHDAMYWYRQDPGQGLRLIYYSQIVNDFQKGDIAEGYSVSREKKESFPLTVTSAQKNPTAFYLCASSRMAGGGETQYFGPGTRLLVL.

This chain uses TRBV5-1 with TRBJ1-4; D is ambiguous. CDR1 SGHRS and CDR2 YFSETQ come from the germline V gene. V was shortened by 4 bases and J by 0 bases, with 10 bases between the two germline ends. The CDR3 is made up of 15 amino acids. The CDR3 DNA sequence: TGCGCCAGCAGCCCGGGGTCGGCAACTAATGAAAAACTGTTTTTT. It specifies CASSPGSATNEKLFF.

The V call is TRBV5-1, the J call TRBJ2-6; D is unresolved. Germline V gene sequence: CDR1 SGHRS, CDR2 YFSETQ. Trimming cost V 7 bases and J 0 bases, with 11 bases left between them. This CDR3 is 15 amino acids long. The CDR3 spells CASFPIPSGANVLTF. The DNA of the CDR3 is TGCGCCAGCTTCCCTATCCCCTCTGGGGCCAACGTCCTGACTTTC.

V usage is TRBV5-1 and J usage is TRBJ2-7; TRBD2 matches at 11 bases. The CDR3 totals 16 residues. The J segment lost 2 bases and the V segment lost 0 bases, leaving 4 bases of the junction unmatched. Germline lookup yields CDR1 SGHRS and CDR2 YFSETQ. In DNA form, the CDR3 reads TGCGCCAGCAGCTTGGCGGGGGGACTAGCGGCCTACGAGCAGTACTTC. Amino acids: CASSLAGGLAAYEQYF.

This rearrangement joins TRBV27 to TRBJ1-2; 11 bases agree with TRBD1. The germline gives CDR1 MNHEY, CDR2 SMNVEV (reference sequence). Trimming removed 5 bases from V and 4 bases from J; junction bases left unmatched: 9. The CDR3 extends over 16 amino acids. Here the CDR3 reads CASSHWTGGAFYGYTF. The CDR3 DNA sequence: TGTGCCAGCAGTCATTGGACAGGGGGCGCTTTCTATGGCTACACCTTC.

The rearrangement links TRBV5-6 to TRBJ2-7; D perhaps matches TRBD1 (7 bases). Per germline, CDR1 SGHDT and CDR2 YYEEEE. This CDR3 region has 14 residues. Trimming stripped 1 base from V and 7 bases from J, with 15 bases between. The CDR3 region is CASSLLKGAGEQYF. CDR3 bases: TGTGCCAGCAGCTTGTTAAAGGGGGCGGGAGAGCAGTACTTC.

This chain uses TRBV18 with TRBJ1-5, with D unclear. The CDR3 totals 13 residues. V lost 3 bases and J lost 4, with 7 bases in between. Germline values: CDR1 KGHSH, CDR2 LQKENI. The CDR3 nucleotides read TGTGCCAGCTCACCGCAGGAAAATCAGCCCCAGCATTTT. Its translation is CASSPQENQPQHF.

CDR3 sequence (DNA): TGTGCCAGCAGTCCGGGGACTAGCGGCACAGATACGCAGTATTTT. Translation: CASSPGTSGTDTQYF. The chain recombines TRBV6-6 with TRBJ2-3; 10 bases fit TRBD2. V trimming: 5 bases; J trimming: 1 base; junction bases outside the gene matches: 3. Germline CDR1 and CDR2: MNHNY and SVGAGI (reference sequence). The CDR3 spans 15 residues.

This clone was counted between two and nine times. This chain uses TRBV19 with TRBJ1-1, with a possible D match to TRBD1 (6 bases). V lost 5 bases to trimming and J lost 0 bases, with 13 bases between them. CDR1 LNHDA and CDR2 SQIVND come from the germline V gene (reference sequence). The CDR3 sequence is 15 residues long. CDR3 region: CASSRKGGVNTEAFF. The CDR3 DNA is TGTGCCAGTAGTCGAAAAGGGGGAGTGAACACTGAAGCTTTCTTT.

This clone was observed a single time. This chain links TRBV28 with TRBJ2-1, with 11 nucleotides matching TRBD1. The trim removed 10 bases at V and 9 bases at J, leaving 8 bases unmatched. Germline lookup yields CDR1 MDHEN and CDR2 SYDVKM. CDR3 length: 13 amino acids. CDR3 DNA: TGTGCCATCCGGGACAGGGGGTACCGTGAGCAGTTCTTC. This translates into CAIRDRGYREQFF. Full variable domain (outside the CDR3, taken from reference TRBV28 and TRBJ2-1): DVKVTQSSRYLVKRTGEKVFLECVQDMDHENMFWYRQDPGLGLRLIYFSYDVKMKEKGDIPEGYSVSREKKERFSLILESASTNQTSMYLCAIRDRGYREQFFGPGTRLTVL.

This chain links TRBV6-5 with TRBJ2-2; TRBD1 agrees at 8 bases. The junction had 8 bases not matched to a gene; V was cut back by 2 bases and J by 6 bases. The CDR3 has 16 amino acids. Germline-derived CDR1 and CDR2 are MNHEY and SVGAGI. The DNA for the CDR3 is TGTGCCAGCAGTTACGGGAGAGGGACAGGCTCCGGGGAGCTGTTTTTT. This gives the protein CASSYGRGTGSGELFF.

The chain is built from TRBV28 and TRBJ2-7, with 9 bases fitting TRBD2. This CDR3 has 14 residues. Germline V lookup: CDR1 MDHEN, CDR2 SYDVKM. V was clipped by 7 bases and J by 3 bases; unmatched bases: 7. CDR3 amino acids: CASTTSGISYEQYF. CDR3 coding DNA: TGTGCCAGCACGACTAGCGGAATTAGCTACGAGCAGTACTTC.

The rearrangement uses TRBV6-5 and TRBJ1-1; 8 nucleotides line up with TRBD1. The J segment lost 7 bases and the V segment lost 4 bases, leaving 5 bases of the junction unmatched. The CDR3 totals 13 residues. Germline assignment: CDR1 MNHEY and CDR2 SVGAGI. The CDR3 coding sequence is TGTGCCAGCAGTTCCTCCGGGACAGGTGAAGCTTTCTTT. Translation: CASSSSGTGEAFF.

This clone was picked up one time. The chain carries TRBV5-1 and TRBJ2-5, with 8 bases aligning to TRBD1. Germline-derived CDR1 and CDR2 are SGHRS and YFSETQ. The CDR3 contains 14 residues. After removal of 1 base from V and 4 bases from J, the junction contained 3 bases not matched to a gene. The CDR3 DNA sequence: TGCGCCAGCAGCTTGTCCGGGACAGGAGAGACCCAGTACTTC. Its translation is CASSLSGTGETQYF.

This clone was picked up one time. CDR3 sequence reads: CASSKGQGPIGEAFF. CDR3 DNA: TGTGCCAGCAGTAAAGGACAGGGGCCGATAGGTGAAGCTTTCTTT. The chain recombines TRBV2 with TRBJ1-1; TRBD1 aligns across 9 bases. CDR1 is SNHLY, CDR2 FYNNEI, per germline. The junction had 11 bases not matched to a gene; V was cut back by 5 bases and J by 7 bases. CDR3 size: 15 residues.